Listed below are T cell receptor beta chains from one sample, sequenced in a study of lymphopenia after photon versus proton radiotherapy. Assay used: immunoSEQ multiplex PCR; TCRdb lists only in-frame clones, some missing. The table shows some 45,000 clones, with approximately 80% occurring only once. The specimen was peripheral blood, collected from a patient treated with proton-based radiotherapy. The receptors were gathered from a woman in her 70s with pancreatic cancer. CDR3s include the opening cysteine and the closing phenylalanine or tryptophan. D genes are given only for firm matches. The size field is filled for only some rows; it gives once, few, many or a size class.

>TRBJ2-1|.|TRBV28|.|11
TGTGCCAGCATGGGGTACAATGAGCAGTTCTTC
CASMGYNEQFF
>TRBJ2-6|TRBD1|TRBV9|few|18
TGTGCCAGCAGCTCGCGACAGGGGCAAGACTCTGGGGCCAACGTCCTGACTTTC
CASSSRQGQDSGANVLTF
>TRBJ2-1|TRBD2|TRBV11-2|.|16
TGTGCCAGCAGCTTAGAGTCCAGCGGGAGGCCCTATGAGCAGTTCTTC
CASSLESSGRPYEQFF
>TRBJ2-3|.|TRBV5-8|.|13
TGTGCCAGCACCCCTTTTCAGGGAGATACGCAGTATTTT
CASTPFQGDTQYF
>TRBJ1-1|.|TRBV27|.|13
TGTGCCAGCAGTTTACGACATGTCACTGAAGCTTTCTTT
CASSLRHVTEAFF
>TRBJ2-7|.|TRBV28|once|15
TGTGCCAGCAGTCTGGCCGGGACCCGAAACTACGAGCAGTACTTC
CASSLAGTRNYEQYF
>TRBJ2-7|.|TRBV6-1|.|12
TGTGCCAGCAGGGAAGTTGACTACGAGCAGTACTTC
CASREVDYEQYF
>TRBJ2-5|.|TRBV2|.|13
TGTGCCAGCAGGAGGGAACTGCAAGAGACCCAGTACTTC
CASRRELQETQYF
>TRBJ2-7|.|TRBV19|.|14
TGTGCCAGTAGTATTGCCCGGGGATTGGGGGAGCAGTACTTC
CASSIARGLGEQYF
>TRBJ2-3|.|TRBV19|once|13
TGTGCCAGTAGTATCTCCGGCGGAGATACGCAGTATTTT
CASSISGGDTQYF
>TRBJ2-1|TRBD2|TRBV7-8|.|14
TGTGCCAGCAGCTATATGGGACTAGCGGGAGTCGAGTTCTTC
CASSYMGLAGVEFF
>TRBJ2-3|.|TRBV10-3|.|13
TGTGCCATCAGTGATATTCGCACAGATACGCAGTATTTT
CAISDIRTDTQYF
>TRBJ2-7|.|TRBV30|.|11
TGTGCCTGGACCTTATCGAGAAACTTTTACTTC
CAWTLSRNFYF
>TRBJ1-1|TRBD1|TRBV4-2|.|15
TGTGCCAGCAGCCGTCAGGGGGCTATGAACACTGAAGCTTTCTTT
CASSRQGAMNTEAFF
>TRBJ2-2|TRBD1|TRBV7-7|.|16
TGTGCTAGCAGCCCATCCGGGACAGGGAGCACCGGGGAGCTGTTTTTT
CASSPSGTGSTGELFF
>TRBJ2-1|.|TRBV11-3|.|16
TGTGCCAGCAGCCCTTACCGCTCTAGCGCCTACAATGAGCAGTTCTTC
CASSPYRSSAYNEQFF
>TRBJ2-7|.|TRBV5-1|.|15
TGCGCCAGCAGCTTGGCGGGTGGAACTGGCTACGAGCAGTACTTC
CASSLAGGTGYEQYF
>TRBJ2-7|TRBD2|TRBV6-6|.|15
TGTGCCAGCTACTGGGCTAGCGGCCTATCCTACGAGCAGTACTTC
CASYWASGLSYEQYF
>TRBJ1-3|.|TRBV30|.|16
TGTGCCTGGAGTCCAAAGGGGGGGAGCTCTGGAAACACCATATATTTT
CAWSPKGGSSGNTIYF
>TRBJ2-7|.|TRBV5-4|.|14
TGTGCCAGCAGCTTCCGACAAGGGCCCTACGAGCAGTACTTC
CASSFRQGPYEQYF
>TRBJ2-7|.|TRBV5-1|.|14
TGCGCCAGCAGCTTGGATCGGAGCTCCTACGAGCAGTACTTC
CASSLDRSSYEQYF
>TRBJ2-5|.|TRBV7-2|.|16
TGTGCCAGCACTAGAGGGGTGGCGGGCAAAAGAGAGACCCAGTACTTC
CASTRGVAGKRETQYF
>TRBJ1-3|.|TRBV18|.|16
TGTGCCAGCTCACCGTCCGTAGGTAATGCTGGAAACACCATATATTTT
CASSPSVGNAGNTIYF
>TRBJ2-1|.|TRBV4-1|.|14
TGCGCCAGCAGCCAAGTCGGGACCACCGATGAGCAGTTCTTC
CASSQVGTTDEQFF
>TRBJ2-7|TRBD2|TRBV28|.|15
TGTGCCAGCAGACACATACTAGCGGGGGCATACGAGCAGTACTTC
CASRHILAGAYEQYF
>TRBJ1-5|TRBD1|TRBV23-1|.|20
TGCGCCAGCAGTCACAAATTTCGACAGGGTGGTAGGGAGGGCAATCAGCCCCAGCATTTT
CASSHKFRQGGREGNQPQHF
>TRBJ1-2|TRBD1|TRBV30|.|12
TGTGCCTGGAGTCCGGGACAGTATGGCTACACCTTC
CAWSPGQYGYTF
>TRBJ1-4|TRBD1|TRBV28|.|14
TGTGCCAGCAGTCCCGGAACAGGGGGTGAAAAACTGTTTTTT
CASSPGTGGEKLFF
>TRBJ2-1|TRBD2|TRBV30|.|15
TGTGCCTGGAGTAAGACTAGCGGGACCTTCAATGAGCAGTTCTTC
CAWSKTSGTFNEQFF
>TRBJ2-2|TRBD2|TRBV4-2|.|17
TGTGCCAGCAGCCAAGTAGCACTAGCGGGAGCCACCGGGGAGCTGTTTTTT
CASSQVALAGATGELFF
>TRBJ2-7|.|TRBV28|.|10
TGTGCCACCCGCAGGGGACCTCAGTACTTC
CATRRGPQYF
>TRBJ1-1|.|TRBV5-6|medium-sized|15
TGTGCCAGCAGCTACTTCAGGAATATGAACACTGAAGCTTTCTTT
CASSYFRNMNTEAFF
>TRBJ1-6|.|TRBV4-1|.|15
TGCGCCAGCAGCCCCCTCGAGGGCGGAGATTCACCCCTCCACTTT
CASSPLEGGDSPLHF
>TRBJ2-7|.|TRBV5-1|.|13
TGCGCCAGCAGCTTGGTAGGGGGTCGGGAGCAGTACTTC
CASSLVGGREQYF
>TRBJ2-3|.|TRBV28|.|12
TGTGCCAGCAGTTTAGGTGGGGATACGCAGTATTTT
CASSLGGDTQYF
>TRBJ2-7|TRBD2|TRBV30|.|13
TGTGCCTGGAGTGGCGGGAGGACCTACGAGCAGTACTTC
CAWSGGRTYEQYF
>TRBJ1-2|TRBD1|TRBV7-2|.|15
TGTGCCAGCAGCTTGCCCACGACAGGGGGATATGGCTACACCTTC
CASSLPTTGGYGYTF
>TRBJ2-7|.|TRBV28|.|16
TGTGCCAGCAGCTCCCCTGGGGGGGGCCCATTCTTCGAGCAGTACTTC
CASSSPGGGPFFEQYF
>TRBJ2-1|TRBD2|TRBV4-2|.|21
TGTGCCAGCAGCCAAGATCGGCGGTCGTCGGCGGGACTACCAACCTACAATGAGCAGTTCTTC
CASSQDRRSSAGLPTYNEQFF
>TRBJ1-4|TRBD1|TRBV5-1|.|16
TGCGCCAGCAGCTCCACAGGGGGCTCGACTAATGAAAAACTGTTTTTT
CASSSTGGSTNEKLFF
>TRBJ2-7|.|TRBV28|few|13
TGTGCCAGCGGATCAGGGGTGCGAGGGGAGCAGTACTTC
CASGSGVRGEQYF